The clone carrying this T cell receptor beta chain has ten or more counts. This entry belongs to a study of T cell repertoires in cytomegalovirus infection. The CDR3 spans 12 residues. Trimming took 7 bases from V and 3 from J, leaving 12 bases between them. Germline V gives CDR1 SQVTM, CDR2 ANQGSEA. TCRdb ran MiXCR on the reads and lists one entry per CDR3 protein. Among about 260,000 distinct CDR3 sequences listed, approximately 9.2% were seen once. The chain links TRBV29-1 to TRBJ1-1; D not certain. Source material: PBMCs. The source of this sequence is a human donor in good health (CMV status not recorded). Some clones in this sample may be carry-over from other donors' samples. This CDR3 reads CSADKFYTEAFF. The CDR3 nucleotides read TGCAGCGCCGACAAATTTTACACTGAAGCTTTCTTT.